This is a list of T cell receptor beta chains from one sample in a study of OX40 agonist ivuxolimab in advanced cancers. The table came from immunoSEQ multiplex PCR; TCRdb's copy has only in-frame clones and leaves some out. The profile covers fewer than 100,000 clones, with 70% to 85% appearing a single time and approximately 0.44% taken by the ten largest. This sample comprised CD4+ or CD8+ T cells sorted from blood, obtained in a trial of the OX40 agonist ivuxolimab. Receptor source: an adult with an advanced solid tumor such as melanoma, head and neck, liver or kidney cancer. CDR3s include the opening cysteine and the closing phenylalanine or tryptophan. The order of the fields is V gene, clone size, J gene, D gene, CDR3 DNA, CDR3 protein. A D gene is named only where the DNA matches it firmly. The listing skips clone size in some rows; elsewhere it reads once, few, many or a size class.

v_call: TRBV15; clone_size: -; j_call: TRBJ2-5; d_call: TRBD2; cdr3_nt: TGTGCCACCAGCAGAGGAGGACTAGCGGGGGGTTCCTCGGAGGACCAGTACTTC; cdr3_aa: CATSRGGLAGGSSEDQYF
v_call: TRBV5-6; clone_size: -; j_call: TRBJ1-1; d_call: TRBD1; cdr3_nt: TGTGCCAGCAGCGATATAAGACAGGGGGCGCGAGCTGGCACTGAAGCTTTCTTT; cdr3_aa: CASSDIRQGARAGTEAFF
v_call: TRBV7-9; clone_size: -; j_call: TRBJ2-1; d_call: TRBD2; cdr3_nt: TGTGCCAGCAGCTTAGCGGGAGGGCGTCAATACAATGAGCAGTTCTTC; cdr3_aa: CASSLAGGRQYNEQFF
v_call: TRBV6-4; clone_size: -; j_call: TRBJ2-1; d_call: TRBD2; cdr3_nt: TGTGCCAGCAGTGAGCGGGAGTACGAATACAATGAGCAGTTCTTC; cdr3_aa: CASSEREYEYNEQFF
v_call: TRBV6-6; clone_size: few; j_call: TRBJ1-5; d_call: -; cdr3_nt: TGTGCCAGTAACGCCGAATCAGAACCCCAGCATTTT; cdr3_aa: CASNAESEPQHF
v_call: TRBV6-5; clone_size: -; j_call: TRBJ1-2; d_call: -; cdr3_nt: TGTGCCAGCACTCAGGGGTTAGGCCACTATGGCTACACCTTC; cdr3_aa: CASTQGLGHYGYTF
v_call: TRBV28; clone_size: once; j_call: TRBJ1-4; d_call: TRBD1; cdr3_nt: TGTGCCAGCAGTTCTTGGACAGGGGGTGCTAATGAAAAACTGTTTTTT; cdr3_aa: CASSSWTGGANEKLFF
v_call: TRBV5-1; clone_size: -; j_call: TRBJ1-2; d_call: TRBD1; cdr3_nt: TGCGCCAGCAGCCCTCAGGGGGCTTGGTATGGCTACACCTTC; cdr3_aa: CASSPQGAWYGYTF
v_call: TRBV4-1; clone_size: -; j_call: TRBJ2-2; d_call: TRBD1; cdr3_nt: TGCGCCAGCAGCCATAAACTAAAGGGACAGGGCGGGGAGCTGTTTTTT; cdr3_aa: CASSHKLKGQGGELFF
v_call: TRBV5-1; clone_size: -; j_call: TRBJ2-5; d_call: -; cdr3_nt: TGCGCCAGCAGCACCGGCTCCTCAACGGGGGAGACCCAGTACTTC; cdr3_aa: CASSTGSSTGETQYF
v_call: TRBV2; clone_size: -; j_call: TRBJ1-3; d_call: TRBD1; cdr3_nt: TGTGCCAGCAGCCGGACAGGTGCTGGAAACACCATATATTTT; cdr3_aa: CASSRTGAGNTIYF
v_call: TRBV10-3; clone_size: -; j_call: TRBJ2-3; d_call: TRBD1; cdr3_nt: TGTGCCATCAGCCTCGGACAGGGGGCCACAGATACGCAGTATTTT; cdr3_aa: CAISLGQGATDTQYF
v_call: TRBV5-1; clone_size: once; j_call: TRBJ1-2; d_call: -; cdr3_nt: TGCGCCAGCAGCTTGTACGGCGCGATTAACTATGGCTACACCTTC; cdr3_aa: CASSLYGAINYGYTF
v_call: TRBV19; clone_size: -; j_call: TRBJ1-1; d_call: -; cdr3_nt: TGTGCCAGTAGTATCGGCGGTATAAGACCTTTGGCTTTCTTT; cdr3_aa: CASSIGGIRPLAFF
v_call: TRBV18; clone_size: -; j_call: TRBJ1-1; d_call: -; cdr3_nt: TGTGCCAGCTCACCGACAGGGAACACTGAAGCTTTCTTT; cdr3_aa: CASSPTGNTEAFF
v_call: TRBV2; clone_size: once; j_call: TRBJ1-4; d_call: TRBD1; cdr3_nt: TGTGCCAGCAACAGCCCCGGGACAGATACAGAAAAACTGTTTTTT; cdr3_aa: CASNSPGTDTEKLFF
v_call: TRBV21-1; clone_size: -; j_call: TRBJ2-1; d_call: -; cdr3_nt: TGTGCCAGCAGCTCAAAGGGCGGGCATCGGAGGAGTGAGCAGTTCTTC; cdr3_aa: CASSSKGGHRRSEQFF